The 13 T cell receptor beta chains reported below all come from one sample, sequenced in a study of T-cell memory formation after mild COVID-19. TCRdb called the 5' RACE reads again in MiXCR, with one record for every CDR3 protein. The sample records about 390,000 distinct CDR3 sequences, roughly 21% being singletons. The sample comprised PBMCs or a T cell subset sorted from them (not recorded which). The receptors shown here come from an adult woman who had mild COVID-19 (a few samples of this study predate the infection). Cell type and time point are not known.

This clonotype was seen many times. This chain joins TRBV6-2 or TRBV6-3 and TRBJ1-1; D is undetermined. Trimming cost V 1 base and J 1 base, with 4 bases left between them. The CDR3 length is 13 residues. Germline loops: CDR1 MNHEY, CDR2 SVGEGT. The CDR3 sequence: CASSYLQNTEAFF. CDR3 bases: TGTGCCAGCAGTTACTTGCAGAACACTGAAGCTTTCTTT.

The gene calls are TRBV12-3 or TRBV12-4 and TRBJ1-4; no clear D gene. The CDR3 sequence is 16 residues long. Trimming shortened V by 7 bases and J by 4 bases, and 19 bases separated the two germline ends. The chain's CDR3 is CASTDPGGVLNEKLFF. CDR3 bases: TGTGCCAGCACCGACCCGGGCGGAGTACTTAATGAAAAACTGTTTTTT.

This clonotype has only a few counts. The V gene is TRBV4-3, the J gene TRBJ2-5, with D maybe TRBD1 (6 bases). Looked up from germline, CDR1 is LGHNA and CDR2 is YSLEER. The V gene lost 2 bases and the J gene lost 0 bases, with 19 bases spanning the gap. This CDR3 is 18 amino acids long. CDR3 in DNA: TGCGCCAGCAGCCAACGCTTGCCGGGGACAAAGTACCAAGAGACCCAGTACTTC. Translating gives CASSQRLPGTKYQETQYF.

The rearrangement links TRBV6-2 or TRBV6-3 to TRBJ2-1, with TRBD2 matching 11 bases. CDR1 is MNHEY and CDR2 is SVGEGT in the germline V gene. The V segment lost 7 bases and the J segment 5 bases; nucleotides outside the gene matches: 13. The CDR3 has 17 residues. The DNA for the CDR3 is TGTGCCAGCACCTCGTTCCCCGTAGCGGGAGGGGACAATGAGCAGTTCTTC. It specifies CASTSFPVAGGDNEQFF.

The chain carries TRBV3-1 and TRBJ2-1; TRBD1 matches 8 bases. The germline V gene encodes CDR1 LGHDT and CDR2 YNNKEL (reference sequence). This CDR3 spans 15 amino acids. V lost 3 bases, J lost 6 bases, and 7 bases stayed unmatched. The CDR3 coding sequence is TGTGCCAGCAGCCATCCGGTAGGGACAGGCAATGAGCAGTTCTTC. It yields the protein CASSHPVGTGNEQFF.

This clonotype was found a few times. The rearrangement links TRBV6-6 to TRBJ1-1; D uncertain. The CDR3 runs to 11 residues. Deletions cut 8 bases from V and 6 bases from J, with 10 bases between. The germline V gene has CDR1 MNHNY and CDR2 SVGAGI (reference sequence). The CDR3 sequence: CASESRSEAFF. As DNA, the CDR3 is TGTGCCAGCGAGAGTAGGTCTGAAGCTTTCTTT.

This rearrangement joins TRBV14 to TRBJ1-4; no definite D call. CDR1 is SGHDN and CDR2 is FVKESK in the germline V gene. This CDR3 contains 15 residues. V was clipped by 0 bases and J by 8 bases, with 13 bases between them. The CDR3 loop is CASSQDYDPREKLFF. In nucleotides, the CDR3 is TGTGCCAGCAGCCAAGATTACGACCCACGGGAAAAACTGTTTTTT.

There are many counts of this clonotype. The chain recombines TRBV27 with TRBJ2-3, with TRBD2 identical over 8 bases. This CDR3 is 15 amino acids long. The junction had 8 bases not matched to a gene; V was cut back by 6 bases and J by 3 bases. Germline V gives CDR1 MNHEY, CDR2 SMNVEV (reference sequence). CDR3 DNA: TGTGCCAGCAGCCTGACCGGGACTAGAACAGATACGCAGTATTTT. Amino acids: CASSLTGTRTDTQYF.

The chain employs TRBV7-9 and TRBJ2-5, with D perhaps matching TRBD2 (6 bases). CDR1 is SEHNR, CDR2 FQNEAQ, per germline (reference sequence). The CDR3 contains 15 residues. V gave up 5 bases and J gave up 5 bases, with 18 bases separating them. CDR3 in DNA: TGTGCCAGCAGCCCGACATACGGGGGAACGGAGACCCAGTACTTC. Residues: CASSPTYGGTETQYF.

The V and J genes are TRBV12-3 or TRBV12-4 and TRBJ1-1, with TRBD1 matching over 7 bases. With 1 base clipped from V and 3 bases from J, the junction kept 8 bases outside the gene matches. The CDR3 consists of 16 residues. In DNA form, the CDR3 reads TGTGCCAGCAGTTTAGATACAGGGGTTGGGTACACTGAAGCTTTCTTT. The encoded protein is CASSLDTGVGYTEAFF.

This clonotype was counted ten times or more. This chain links TRBV20-1 with TRBJ2-1; 9 bases are shared with TRBD1. The germline V gene has CDR1 DFQATT and CDR2 SNEGSKA (reference sequence). V was clipped by 5 bases and J by 8 bases; unmatched bases: 7. This CDR3 comprises 13 residues. CDR3 bases: TGCAGTGCTCCGACAGGGGGTAGGGATGAGCAGTTCTTC. Residues: CSAPTGGRDEQFF.

This clonotype has only a few counts. V gene TRBV3-1 combines with J gene TRBJ2-1, with 8 nucleotides matching TRBD2. There are 15 residues in the CDR3. The V gene end was trimmed by 4 bases and the J gene end by 8 bases; junction bases not matched to a gene: 10. From germline, CDR1 is LGHDT and CDR2 YNNKEL (reference sequence). CDR3 loop: CASSPAGATGYEQFF. The CDR3 DNA follows: TGTGCCAGCAGCCCAGCGGGGGCCACCGGGTATGAGCAGTTCTTC.

CDR3 sequence reads: CASSETSGRVETQYF. CDR3 nucleotide sequence: TGTGCCAGCAGTGAGACTAGCGGGAGAGTAGAGACCCAGTACTTC. This rearrangement joins TRBV6-2 or TRBV6-3 to TRBJ2-5; 12 bases fit TRBD2. This CDR3 comprises 15 residues. Germline V gene sequence: CDR1 MNHEY, CDR2 SVGEGT. Losses at the gene ends were 5 bases for V and 4 bases for J; bases not matched to a gene: 5.